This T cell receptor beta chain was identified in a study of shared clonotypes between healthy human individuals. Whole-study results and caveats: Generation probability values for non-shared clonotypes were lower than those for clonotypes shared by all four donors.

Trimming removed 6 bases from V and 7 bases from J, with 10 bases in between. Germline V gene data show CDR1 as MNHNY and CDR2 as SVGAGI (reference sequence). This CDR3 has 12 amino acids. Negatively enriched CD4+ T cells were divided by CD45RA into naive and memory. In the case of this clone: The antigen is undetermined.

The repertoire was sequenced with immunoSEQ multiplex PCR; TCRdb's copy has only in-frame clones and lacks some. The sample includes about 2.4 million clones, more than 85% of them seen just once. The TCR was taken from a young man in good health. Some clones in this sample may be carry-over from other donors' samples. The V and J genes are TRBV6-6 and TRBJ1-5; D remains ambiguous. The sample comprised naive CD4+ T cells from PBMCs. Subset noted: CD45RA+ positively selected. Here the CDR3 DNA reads TGTGCCAGCAGCCCTGCGCCGCAGCCCCAGCATTTT. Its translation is CASSPAPQPQHF.